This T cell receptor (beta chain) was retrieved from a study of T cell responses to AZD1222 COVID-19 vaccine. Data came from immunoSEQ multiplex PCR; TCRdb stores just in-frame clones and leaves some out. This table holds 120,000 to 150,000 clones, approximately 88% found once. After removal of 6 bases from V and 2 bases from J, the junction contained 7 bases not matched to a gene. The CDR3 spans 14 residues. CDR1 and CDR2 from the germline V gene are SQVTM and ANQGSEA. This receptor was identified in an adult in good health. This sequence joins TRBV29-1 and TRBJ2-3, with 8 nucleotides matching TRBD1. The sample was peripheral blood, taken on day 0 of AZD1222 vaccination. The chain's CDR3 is CSVSGDRFTDTQYF. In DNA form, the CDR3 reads TGCAGCGTCTCGGGGGACAGGTTCACAGATACGCAGTATTTT.